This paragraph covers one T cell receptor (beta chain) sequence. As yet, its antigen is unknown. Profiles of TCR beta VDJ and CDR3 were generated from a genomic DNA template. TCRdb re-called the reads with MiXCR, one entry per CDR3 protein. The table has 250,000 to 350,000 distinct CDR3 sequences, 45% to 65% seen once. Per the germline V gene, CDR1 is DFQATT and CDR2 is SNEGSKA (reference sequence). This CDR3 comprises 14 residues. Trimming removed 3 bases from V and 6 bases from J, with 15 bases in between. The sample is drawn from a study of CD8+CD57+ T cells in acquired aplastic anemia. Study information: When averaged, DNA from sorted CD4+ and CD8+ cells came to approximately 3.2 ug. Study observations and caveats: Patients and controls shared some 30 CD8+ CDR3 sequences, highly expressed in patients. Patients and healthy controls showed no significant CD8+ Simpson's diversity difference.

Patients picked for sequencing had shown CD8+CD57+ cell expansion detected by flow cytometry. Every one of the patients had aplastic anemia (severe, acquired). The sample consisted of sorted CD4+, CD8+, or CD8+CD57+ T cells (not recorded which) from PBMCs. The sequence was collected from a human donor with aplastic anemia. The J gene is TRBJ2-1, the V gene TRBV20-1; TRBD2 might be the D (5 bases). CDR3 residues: CSARKAEPSNEQFF. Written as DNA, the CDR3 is TGCAGTGCTAGGAAAGCGGAACCCTCCAATGAGCAGTTCTTC.